This entry lists 2 T cell receptor beta chains sequenced from one sample in a study of T-cell reconstitution after alpha-beta-depleted transplantation in children (dated by TCRdb to the mid-2010s). Library construction relied on PCR. Data came from an Illumina HiSeq 2500. TCR library preparation used molecular barcoding, with unique molecular identifiers applied to normalize quantification of the TCRbeta repertoire. Starting from the raw public reads, TCRdb applied fastp trimming at Q25, assembled clones with MiXCR and retained in-frame beta chains. Records with the same CDR3 protein are collapsed into one entry carrying the most frequent genes and DNA. This sample lists about 600,000 distinct CDR3 sequences; about 10% were detected once. The ten largest clonotypes hold roughly 3.9% of the sample. This sample comprised PBMCs from the stem cell graft donor, obtained from the stem cell graft. The receptors shown here come from a human donor who donated a stem cell graft to a child with acute myeloid leukemia.

The V and J genes are TRBV7-2 and TRBJ2-5, with unresolved D. The CDR3 covers 11 residues. Trimming cost V 5 bases and J 5 bases, with 6 bases left between them. CDR1 is SGHTA, CDR2 FQGNSA, per germline. The CDR3 bases are TGTGCCAGCAGCCACCGGGAGACCCAGTACTTC. It translates to CASSHRETQYF.

The CDR3 sequence: CASMPGTDYGYTF. Here the CDR3 DNA reads TGTGCCAGCATGCCCGGGACAGACTATGGCTACACCTTC. The chain carries TRBV2 and TRBJ1-2; 7 bases are shared with TRBD1. The trim removed 7 bases at V and 3 bases at J, leaving 5 bases unmatched. Germline CDR1 and CDR2: SNHLY and FYNNEI. The CDR3 consists of 13 residues. The variable domain in full, completed from reference TRBV2 and TRBJ1-2, reads EPEVTQTPSHQVTQMGQEVILRCVPISNHLYFYWYRQILGQKVEFLVSFYNNEISEKSEIFDDQFSVERPDGSNFTLKIRSTKLEDSAMYFCASMPGTDYGYTFGSGTRLTVV.